This entry concerns a single T cell receptor (beta chain). The sample is drawn from a study of T cell changes during pregnancy in multiple sclerosis. Repertoires were generated with immunoSEQ multiplex PCR, while TCRdb's copy carries only in-frame clones and drops some. The table has roughly 43,000 clones, 80% to 90% seen once; the top ten hold approximately 1.2%. The CDR3 extends over 16 amino acids. After removal of 6 bases from V and 4 bases from J, the junction contained 6 bases not matched to a gene. CDR1 is LNHDA, CDR2 SQIVND, per germline (reference sequence). The specimen was CD4+ T cells from peripheral blood mononuclear cells, collected after pregnancy. This chain connects TRBV19 to TRBJ2-2, with 12 positions matching TRBD2. The TCR comes from a female donor with multiple sclerosis, enrolled in a pregnancy study. The CDR3 coding sequence is TGTGCCAGTAGGATCCTAGCGGGAGGGGCCACCGGGGAGCTGTTTTTT. This encodes CASRILAGGATGELFF.